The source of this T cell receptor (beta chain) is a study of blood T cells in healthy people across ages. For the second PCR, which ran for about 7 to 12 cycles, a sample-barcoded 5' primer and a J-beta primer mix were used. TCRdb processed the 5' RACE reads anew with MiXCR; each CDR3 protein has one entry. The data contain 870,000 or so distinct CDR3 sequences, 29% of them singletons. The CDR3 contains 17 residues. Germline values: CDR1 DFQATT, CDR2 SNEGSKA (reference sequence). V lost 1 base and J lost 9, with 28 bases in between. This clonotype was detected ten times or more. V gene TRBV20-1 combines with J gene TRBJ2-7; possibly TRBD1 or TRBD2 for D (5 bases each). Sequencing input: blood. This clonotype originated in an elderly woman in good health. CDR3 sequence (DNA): TGCAGTGCTAGAGTAATGAACGGGGACCACCCGCTCCTGGTGCAGTACTTC. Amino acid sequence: CSARVMNGDHPLLVQYF.